This passage covers 20 T cell receptor beta chains from one sample sequenced in a study of blood T cell repertoires in COVID-19. Generated by immunoSEQ multiplex PCR, the TCRdb table keeps only in-frame clones and is missing some. The sample gives around 500,000 clones, 70% to 90% of which show up once; less than 2% is in the top ten. Sequencing was performed on PBMCs or T cells enriched from blood (not recorded which). These receptors were collected from a woman aged 40 to 55 who had recovered from COVID-19.

In its sample, this clone was seen once. The chain recombines TRBV5-1 with TRBJ1-2; D is undetermined. CDR1 SGHRS and CDR2 YFSETQ come from the germline V gene. V lost 4 bases to trimming and J lost 8 bases, with 15 bases between them. The CDR3 length is 13 residues. This chain's CDR3 is CASSTAGKGGYTF. The CDR3 DNA sequence: TGCGCCAGCAGCACCGCCGGGAAAGGGGGCTACACCTTC.

The V call is TRBV18, the J call TRBJ2-5; 7 positions match TRBD2. Trimming removed 3 bases from V and 5 bases from J; junction bases left unmatched: 12. Germline CDR1 is KGHSH and CDR2 is LQKENI. This CDR3 is built from 16 residues. This CDR3 is CASSPNLPGTTETQYF. The DNA for the CDR3 is TGTGCCAGCTCACCCAACCTTCCCGGGACTACGGAGACCCAGTACTTC.

This clone was seen more than once but under ten times. V usage is TRBV24-1 and J usage is TRBJ2-1, with 7 bases that match TRBD1. The trim removed 4 bases at V and 7 bases at J, leaving 12 bases unmatched. This CDR3 has 16 residues. CDR1 and CDR2 (germline): KGHDR, SFDVKD. The CDR3 DNA reads as TGTGCCACCAGTGACTCTACAGGGGTTGGAATGAATGAGCAGTTCTTC. Translated, it gives CATSDSTGVGMNEQFF.

The chain couples TRBV11-2 to TRBJ2-5; D may be TRBD2 (6 bases). Germline CDR1 is SGHAT and CDR2 is FQNNGV. Trimming took off 0 bases at V and 0 bases at J, with 11 bases between the two ends. CDR3 length equals 16 residues. In nucleotides, the CDR3 is TGTGCCAGCAGCTTAGAGTTGGACTACGACCAAGAGACCCAGTACTTC. Its protein product is CASSLELDYDQETQYF.

This sequence joins TRBV6-5 and TRBJ1-4; D is uncertain. Germline assignment: CDR1 MNHEY and CDR2 SVGAGI. V lost 3 bases to trimming and J lost 3 bases, with 8 bases between them. The CDR3 runs 14 residues. CDR3 sequence reads: CASSYPESNEKLFF. In DNA form, the CDR3 reads TGTGCCAGCAGTTATCCTGAGTCTAATGAAAAACTGTTTTTT.

The V gene is TRBV19, the J gene TRBJ1-2; D is ambiguous. This CDR3 is 13 amino acids long. Germline V gene data show CDR1 as LNHDA and CDR2 as SQIVND (reference sequence). Deletions cut 0 bases from V and 5 bases from J, with 7 bases between. The CDR3 DNA is TGTGCCAGTAGTATAGATCTGGAGTATGGCTACACCTTC. Protein product: CASSIDLEYGYTF.

This clone showed up just once. V usage is TRBV24-1 and J usage is TRBJ2-1; 16 bases agree with TRBD2. The CDR3 is 19 residues long. V shed 2 bases and J 8 bases; nucleotides not matched to a gene: 11. The V gene's germline CDR1 is KGHDR and CDR2 SFDVKD. CDR3 nucleotides: TGTGCCACCAGTGATTCCGGGACTAGCGGGAGGGCCGCATTGGATGAGCAGTTCTTC. Translating it yields CATSDSGTSGRAALDEQFF.

This chain connects TRBV19 to TRBJ2-1, with TRBD2 matching 9 bases. Germline CDR1 LNHDA, CDR2 SQIVND (reference sequence). The length of the CDR3 is 16 residues. The V gene end was trimmed by 6 bases and the J gene end by 4 bases; junction bases not matched to a gene: 10. CDR3 bases: TGTGCCAGTAGCTTCGCAAGACTAGCGGAGTACAATGAGCAGTTCTTC. Protein product: CASSFARLAEYNEQFF.

This chain joins TRBV29-1 and TRBJ2-1, with D perhaps TRBD2 (5 bases). Germline-derived CDR1 and CDR2 are SQVTM and ANQGSEA. Trimming took 2 bases from V and 3 from J, leaving 11 bases between them. The CDR3 has 14 amino acids. The CDR3 spells CSVEPGKDYNEQFF. DNA for the CDR3: TGCAGCGTTGAACCCGGGAAAGACTACAATGAGCAGTTCTTC.

The rearrangement uses TRBV4-3 and TRBJ1-2; 10 bases map to TRBD1. Germline-derived CDR1 and CDR2 are LGHNA and YSLEER. V gave up 0 bases and J gave up 7 bases; unmatched junction bases: 8. CDR3 length equals 16 residues. The CDR3 coding sequence is TGCGCCAGCAGCCAAGAACGACAGGGGGCAGCACCTGGCTACACCTTC. Translating gives CASSQERQGAAPGYTF.

V usage is TRBV5-1 and J usage is TRBJ1-1, with D possibly TRBD1 on 6 matching bases. There are 14 residues in the CDR3. CDR1 is SGHRS, CDR2 YFSETQ, per germline. Trimming left V 5 bases short and J 2 bases short, with 13 bases between. The CDR3 region is CASRLQGSNTEAFF. The CDR3 region has the DNA TGCGCCAGCAGGCTACAGGGTAGCAACACTGAAGCTTTCTTT.

The genes are TRBV7-2 and TRBJ2-3, with a tentative D call TRBD2 (5 bases). The germline V and J ends were trimmed by 5 bases and 6 bases, with 9 bases remaining between them. This CDR3 spans 12 amino acids. Germline V gene data show CDR1 as SGHTA and CDR2 as FQGNSA. This chain's CDR3 is CASSRSGDTQYF. For the CDR3, the DNA is TGTGCCAGCAGCCGTTCGGGGGATACGCAGTATTTT. Supplemented by reference TRBV7-2 and TRBJ2-3, the full variable domain reads GAGVSQSPSNKVTEKGKDVELRCDPISGHTALYWYRQSLGQGLEFLIYFQGNSAPDKSGLPSDRFSAERTGGSVSTLTIQRTQQEDSAVYLCASSRSGDTQYFGPGTRLTVL.

This chain connects TRBV12-5 to TRBJ2-1; unclear D gene. Deletions cut 1 base from V and 6 bases from J, with 10 bases between. CDR3 length: 14 amino acids. The germline V gene has CDR1 LGHNT and CDR2 FRNRAP. CDR3 region: CASGLEQSGNEQFF. In nucleotides, the CDR3 is TGTGCTAGTGGTTTGGAACAGTCCGGCAATGAGCAGTTCTTC. Together with reference TRBV12-5 and TRBJ2-1, the CDR3 gives the full variable domain: DARVTQTPRHKVTEMGQEVTMRCQPILGHNTVFWYRQTMMQGLELLAYFRNRAPLDDSGMPKDRFSAEMPDATLATLKIQPSEPRDSAVYFCASGLEQSGNEQFFGPGTRLTVL.

The chain is built from TRBV12-3 or TRBV12-4 and TRBJ1-5; the match to TRBD1 covers 7 bases. The CDR3 length is 13 residues. Trimming removed 6 bases from V and 6 bases from J; junction bases left unmatched: 5. The CDR3 region is CASSTDRVQPQHF. CDR3 nucleotide sequence: TGTGCCAGCAGCACAGACAGGGTTCAGCCCCAGCATTTT.

The chain has TRBV6-1 and TRBJ1-2; 7 nucleotides match TRBD1. Germline V gene sequence: CDR1 MNHNS, CDR2 SASEGT. J was trimmed by 4 bases and V by 3 bases; bases with no gene match: 8. The CDR3 spans 15 residues. This CDR3 is CASSEVETGPYGYTF. In DNA form, the CDR3 reads TGTGCCAGCAGTGAGGTGGAGACAGGGCCCTATGGCTACACCTTC.

V usage is TRBV4-2 and J usage is TRBJ2-6; tentative D call: TRBD2 (5 bases). Germline V gene data show CDR1 as LGHNA and CDR2 as YNFKEQ. V lost 4 bases to trimming and J lost 0 bases, with 7 bases between them. This CDR3 has 15 amino acids. The CDR3 DNA reads as TGTGCCAGCAGCCTGGGAGACTCTGGGGCCAACGTCCTGACTTTC. As protein: CASSLGDSGANVLTF.

The chain has TRBV29-1 and TRBJ1-2, with 8 bases that match TRBD1. The CDR3 extends over 15 amino acids. Germline values: CDR1 SQVTM, CDR2 ANQGSEA. Germline trimming cut 6 bases from V and 4 bases from J; bases unmatched to any gene: 13. The CDR3 loop reads CSVYKTGVDGYGYTF. CDR3 coding DNA: TGCAGCGTCTACAAGACAGGGGTAGACGGCTATGGCTACACCTTC.

This chain connects TRBV5-4 to TRBJ1-1; 7 positions match TRBD1. Germline-derived CDR1 and CDR2 are SGHNT and YYREEE (reference sequence). The CDR3 sequence is 15 residues long. After removal of 4 bases from V and 1 base from J, the junction contained 7 bases not matched to a gene. The DNA of the CDR3 is TGTGCCAGCAGCCCTCCGGGACAGAGGAACACTGAAGCTTTCTTT. It translates to CASSPPGQRNTEAFF. Based on the CDR3 plus reference TRBV5-4 and TRBJ1-1, the full variable domain is ETGVTQSPTHLIKTRGQQVTLRCSSQSGHNTVSWYQQALGQGPQFIFQYYREEENGRGNFPPRFSGLQFPNYSSELNVNALELDDSALYLCASSPPGQRNTEAFFGQGTRLTVV.

This sequence joins TRBV15 and TRBJ2-3; D unresolved. The germline CDR1 and CDR2 sequences are LNHNV and YYDKDF (reference sequence). The length of the CDR3 is 15 residues. Trimming cost V 5 bases and J 2 bases, with 14 bases left between them. The CDR3 DNA reads as TGTGCCACCAGCCGCGTTCCACAGAACACAGATACGCAGTATTTT. Protein product: CATSRVPQNTDTQYF.

This clone has just one count. This chain connects TRBV7-2 to TRBJ2-3; 12 bases are a match to TRBD2. With V trimmed by 2 bases and J by 3 bases, 6 bases remained unmatched. Germline V gives CDR1 SGHTA, CDR2 FQGNSA. The CDR3 has 17 amino acids. CDR3: CASSLTLAGGPTDTQYF. The CDR3 DNA sequence: TGTGCCAGCAGCTTAACCCTAGCGGGAGGGCCAACAGATACGCAGTATTTT.